This T cell receptor (beta chain) stems from a study of blood T cell repertoires in COVID-19. Assay used: immunoSEQ multiplex PCR; TCRdb lists only in-frame clones, some missing. The sample has 150,000 to 200,000 clones; almost 80% are singletons. This CDR3 comprises 15 residues. V was clipped by 0 bases and J by 6 bases, with 15 bases between them. The V gene's germline CDR1 is LNHDA and CDR2 SQIVND (reference sequence). This clonotype was sampled from a man aged 60-69 years with active or convalescent COVID-19. The material sequenced was peripheral blood. The chain has TRBV19 and TRBJ2-7, with D maybe TRBD2 (6 bases). The CDR3 spells CASSIDKSRGGEQYF. For the CDR3, the DNA is TGTGCCAGTAGTATAGATAAGTCCCGGGGAGGCGAGCAGTACTTC.